This T cell receptor (beta chain) derives from a study of tumor-infiltrating lymphocytes in primary liver carcinoma. A constant-region primer primed TCR beta cDNA synthesis from 400 to 550 ng of total RNA. Three nested multiplex PCR rounds of slightly modified ARM-PCR generated TCR beta libraries. Two initial PCR rounds of roughly 10 cycles each paired TRBV1-TRBV30 forward primers with a C-beta reverse primer. TCRdb reprocessed the multiplex PCR reads via MiXCR and lists one record per CDR3 protein. This table has about 78,000 distinct CDR3 sequences, 60% to 80% appearing once. This CDR3 has 15 residues. Germline assignment: CDR1 SGHAT and CDR2 FQNNGV. Turning to this clonotype: An end of the junction differs from the germline gene, which may be a read error.

Unsorted bulk tissue of about 18-32 mg yielded co-extracted RNA and DNA. This chain links TRBV11-2 with TRBJ2-3; a possible D gene is TRBD2 (5 bases). The TCR was taken from a man aged 40-49 years with primary liver carcinoma and hepatitis B virus infection. The sequenced material came from liver tumor tissue from sampling region 4. Indicated subset: tumor region T4, right-lateral pole. The CDR3 DNA sequence: TGTGTCAGCAGCTTACTAGTGTTTAGCACAGATACGCGGTATTTT. It specifies CVSSLLVFSTDTRYF.